These 2 T cell receptor beta chains originate from one sample sequenced in a study of T cells in Graves' hyperthyroidism and ophthalmopathy. Amplified regions were TCR beta CDR3 sequences from RNA transcripts. A set of HTBI primers served as the primers for a first-round RT-PCR of the TCR CDR3. TCRdb reprocessed the multiplex PCR reads via MiXCR and lists one record per CDR3 protein. The sample has some 500,000 distinct CDR3 sequences, 24% seen once. Source material: blood. These receptor sequences come from a woman under 40 with Graves' ophthalmopathy.

This clonotype was observed a few times. The chain couples TRBV28 to TRBJ1-2; no clear D gene. Trimming cost V 8 bases and J 0 bases, with 7 bases left between them. Germline V lookup: CDR1 MDHEN, CDR2 SYDVKM. The CDR3 runs 12 residues. CDR3 DNA: TGTGCCAGCGGTAGTGCTAACTATGGCTACACCTTC. The encoded protein is CASGSANYGYTF.

As for this clonotype: A read error may produce the germline difference seen at one junction end. The chain combines TRBV7-2 with TRBJ2-5, with 9 bases fitting TRBD1. CDR1 is SGHTA, CDR2 FQGNSA, per germline. The length of the CDR3 is 15 residues. Written as DNA, the CDR3 is TGTGCCAGCAGCTTAGGGGGACAGGGCGGAGAGACCGAGTACTTC. Protein sequence: CASSLGGQGGETEYF.